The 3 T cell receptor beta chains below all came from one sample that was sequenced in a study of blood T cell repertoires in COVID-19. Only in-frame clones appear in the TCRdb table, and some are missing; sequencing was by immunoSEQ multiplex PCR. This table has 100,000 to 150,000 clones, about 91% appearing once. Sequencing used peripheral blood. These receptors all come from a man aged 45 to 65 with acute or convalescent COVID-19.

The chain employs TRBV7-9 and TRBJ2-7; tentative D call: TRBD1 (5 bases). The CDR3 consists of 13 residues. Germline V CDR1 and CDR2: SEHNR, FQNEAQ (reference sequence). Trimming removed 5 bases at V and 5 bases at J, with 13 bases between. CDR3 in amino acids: CASSPARTNEQYF. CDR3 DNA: TGTGCCAGCAGCCCAGCAAGGACAAACGAGCAGTACTTC.

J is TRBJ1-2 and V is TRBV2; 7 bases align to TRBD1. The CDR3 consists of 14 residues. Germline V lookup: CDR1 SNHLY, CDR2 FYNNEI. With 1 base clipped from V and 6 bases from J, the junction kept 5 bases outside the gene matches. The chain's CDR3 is CASSEETGNDGYTF. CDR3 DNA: TGTGCCAGCAGTGAAGAGACAGGGAACGATGGCTACACCTTC.

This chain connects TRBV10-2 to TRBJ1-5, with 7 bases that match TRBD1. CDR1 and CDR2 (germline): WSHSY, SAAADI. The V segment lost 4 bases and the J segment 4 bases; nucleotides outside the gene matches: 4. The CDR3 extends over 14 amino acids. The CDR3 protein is CASSGQGRNQPQHF. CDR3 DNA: TGCGCCAGCAGTGGACAGGGTCGAAATCAGCCCCAGCATTTT.